This TCR beta chain was identified during a study of blood T cells in healthy people across ages. Study findings and constraints: Unsorted PBMCs ruled out conclusive naive versus antigen-experienced comparison. Both naive CD4+ cell counts and diversity were greater in long-lived donors than in aged donors. The donors' CMV status was not determined, possibly confounding changes in expanded clonotypes.

Concerning this clonotype: Its antigen remains unknown.

Germline V gene lookup returns CDR1 SEHNR and CDR2 FQNEAQ (reference sequence). CDR3 length: 17 residues. V shed 2 bases, J shed 3 bases, and the junction held 10 bases outside the gene matches. Through a sample-barcoded 5' primer and a J-beta primer mix, a second PCR was run for roughly 6 to 12 cycles. One entry per CDR3 protein results from TCRdb running MiXCR on the 5' RACE reads. The table records 1.5 million to 2 million distinct CDR3 sequences, around 40% of them present only once. Sequencing was carried out using blood. This chain links TRBV7-9 with TRBJ2-5; 9 bases agree with TRBD2. The TCR originated in a human donor in good health. The CDR3 is CASSLSGLGLAKETQYF. The CDR3 nucleotides read TGTGCCAGCAGCTTATCGGGACTGGGACTAGCAAAAGAGACCCAGTACTTC.